These 30 T cell receptor beta chains originate from one sample sequenced in a study of shared clonotypes between healthy human individuals. Produced via immunoSEQ multiplex PCR; TCRdb's table is partial and in-frame only. The table records more than 1.2 million clones, 97% to 99% of them present only once. Sequenced sample: naive CD4+ T cells sorted from blood. Specified subset: CD45RA+ positively selected. The receptors originated from a young man in good health.

The count of this clone is one. The same CDR3 also results from other DNA sequences found in this sample. The chain joins TRBV2 to TRBJ2-3, with D hard to call. Germline assignment: CDR1 SNHLY and CDR2 FYNNEI. This CDR3 is built from 15 residues. V gave up 2 bases and J gave up 3 bases, with 12 bases separating them. This chain's CDR3 is CASSESGLGTDTQYF. The DNA for the CDR3 is TGTGCCAGCAGTGAAAGTGGGTTGGGGACAGATACGCAGTATTTT.

The V gene is TRBV5-1, the J gene TRBJ1-4; no clear D gene. Trimming shortened V by 4 bases and J by 0 bases, and 7 bases separated the two germline ends. This CDR3 comprises 14 residues. Germline V gene lookup returns CDR1 SGHRS and CDR2 YFSETQ. The CDR3 sequence is CASSMTSTNEKLFF. For the CDR3, the DNA is TGCGCCAGCAGCATGACCTCAACTAATGAAAAACTGTTTTTT.

The rearrangement joins TRBV27 to TRBJ1-2; TRBD1 matches 8 bases. J gave up 5 bases and V 4 bases, and 3 bases lay outside the gene matches. The germline V gene has CDR1 MNHEY and CDR2 SMNVEV (reference sequence). The CDR3 runs to 13 residues. The CDR3 sequence: CASSSWTGYGYTF. CDR3 bases: TGTGCCAGCAGTTCCTGGACAGGGTATGGCTACACCTTC.

The genes are TRBV11-1 and TRBJ2-7, with 13 bases lining up with TRBD2. V lost 3 bases and J lost 7; bases outside the gene matches: 9. Germline V lookup: CDR1 SGHAT, CDR2 FQDESV (reference sequence). This CDR3 is built from 16 residues. The CDR3 DNA reads TGTGCCAGCAGCTTCCCTGGACTAGCGGGAGAGGGGGAGCAGTACTTC. It codes for CASSFPGLAGEGEQYF.

Comments on this clone: The sample has other DNA sequences that encode this CDR3 too. The gene calls are TRBV9 and TRBJ2-1, with 9 bases lining up with TRBD2. The V gene end was trimmed by 0 bases and the J gene end by 7 bases; junction bases not matched to a gene: 8. CDR1 is SGDLS, CDR2 YYNGEE, per germline. The CDR3 contains 16 residues. The CDR3 sequence is CASSVGLAGVVNEQFF. Written as DNA, the CDR3 is TGTGCCAGCAGCGTAGGTTTAGCGGGAGTTGTTAATGAGCAGTTCTTC.

This chain uses TRBV19 with TRBJ2-7; D is uncertain. From germline, CDR1 is LNHDA and CDR2 SQIVND (reference sequence). Trimming removed 6 bases from V and 5 bases from J, with 14 bases in between. This CDR3 is 13 amino acids long. CDR3 coding DNA: TGTGCCAGTAGCCGGCCCGAGCGTCACGAGCAGTACTTC. As protein: CASSRPERHEQYF.

The V and J genes are TRBV6-5 and TRBJ2-1; the D gene is possibly TRBD2 (5 bases). Germline CDR1 MNHEY, CDR2 SVGAGI. V was pared by 2 bases and J by 9 bases, with 14 bases between. The CDR3 spans 14 residues. The CDR3, as DNA: TGTGCCAGCAGTTACGGGCTAGCTGTGTTTGAGCAGTTCTTC. Its translation: CASSYGLAVFEQFF.

With respect to this clone: The same CDR3 can be traced to other DNA sequences in this sample. V and J are TRBV11-3 and TRBJ2-2, with TRBD1 matching 7 bases. Looked up from germline, CDR1 is SGHNT and CDR2 is YENEEA. The CDR3 is 15 residues long. J gave up 3 bases and V 1 base, and 2 bases lay outside the gene matches. The DNA of the CDR3 is TGTGCCAGCAGCTTAGGACAGGGTGACACCGGGGAGCTGTTTTTT. Its translation: CASSLGQGDTGELFF.

The chain has TRBV27 and TRBJ1-1, with TRBD1 matching over 9 bases. The CDR3 has 18 residues. V lost 5 bases to trimming and J lost 3 bases; unmatched junction nucleotides: 16. CDR1 and CDR2 (germline): MNHEY, SMNVEV (reference sequence). CDR3 residues: CASSPLGTGYHVDTEAFF. CDR3 in DNA: TGTGCCAGCAGTCCGCTCGGGACAGGGTATCATGTAGACACTGAAGCTTTCTTT.

The CDR3, as DNA: TGTGCCAGTAGGACCCAAAGCGGGGGGTACGAGCAGTACTTC. It encodes CASRTQSGGYEQYF. The rearrangement uses TRBV19 and TRBJ2-7; 9 nucleotides align to TRBD2. CDR1 LNHDA and CDR2 SQIVND come from the germline V gene (reference sequence). The ends lost 6 bases at V and 4 bases at J; junction bases unmatched: 7. The CDR3 runs to 14 residues.

The CDR3 is CASKDRVGEQYF. CDR3 DNA sequence: TGTGCCAGTAAGGACAGGGTCGGCGAGCAGTACTTC. The chain links TRBV19 to TRBJ2-7, with 8 nucleotides matching TRBD1. CDR1 is LNHDA, CDR2 SQIVND, per germline (reference sequence). The CDR3 length is 12 residues. V lost 7 bases, J lost 6 bases, and 5 bases stayed unmatched.

The chain uses TRBV18 and TRBJ2-3; tentatively, D is TRBD2 (5 bases). V lost 6 bases and J 1 base, leaving 17 bases between the germline ends. Germline values: CDR1 KGHSH, CDR2 LQKENI. The CDR3 runs to 16 residues. CDR3: CASSLGPGVGTDTQYF. CDR3 DNA: TGTGCCAGCTCTCTCGGACCCGGGGTTGGCACAGATACGCAGTATTTT.

The rearrangement joins TRBV5-3 to TRBJ2-5, with D perhaps matching TRBD1 (6 bases). TRBV5-3 is an ORF; its function is uncertain. Deletions cut 3 bases from V and 5 bases from J, with 14 bases between. The length of the CDR3 is 14 residues. This CDR3 reads CARSSRDTGETQYF. CDR3 bases: TGTGCCAGAAGCTCCCGGGACACTGGGGAGACCCAGTACTTC.

The chain combines TRBV27 with TRBJ2-7; TRBD2 aligns across 12 bases. The CDR3 totals 19 residues. Germline V lookup: CDR1 MNHEY, CDR2 SMNVEV (reference sequence). V trimming: 3 bases; J trimming: 2 bases; junction bases outside the gene matches: 14. Written as DNA, the CDR3 is TGTGCCAGCAGTTTCTCCTCCGGGACTAGCGGGTTAGTGCCCTACGAGCAGTACTTC. Its protein is CASSFSSGTSGLVPYEQYF.

The V and J genes are TRBV7-2 and TRBJ1-2; the D gene is possibly TRBD1 (6 bases). This CDR3 region has 17 residues. Germline V gene data show CDR1 as SGHTA and CDR2 as FQGNSA. The V end lost 5 bases, the J end lost 4 bases, and 23 bases lay between the germline ends. The CDR3 nucleotides are TGTGCCAGCAGCCCAAGCCCCGGTAGCAGGGGCGGCTATGGCTACACCTTC. Translation: CASSPSPGSRGGYGYTF.

Points on this clone: The sample contains more than one DNA sequence encoding this CDR3. The chain joins TRBV2 to TRBJ2-7; 8 nucleotides line up with TRBD2. The CDR3 spans 14 residues. CDR1 SNHLY and CDR2 FYNNEI come from the germline V gene. V gave up 4 bases and J gave up 4 bases; unmatched junction bases: 6. CDR3 in amino acids: CASSAGGRSYEQYF. The CDR3 nucleotides read TGTGCCAGCAGTGCGGGGGGGCGATCTTACGAGCAGTACTTC.

CDR3 sequence (DNA): TGTGCCAGCAGCCCGAGGACAGGGGCCTTAGATACGCAGTATTTT. Amino acid sequence: CASSPRTGALDTQYF. The chain recombines TRBV28 with TRBJ2-3, with 9 bases aligning to TRBD1. CDR1 MDHEN and CDR2 SYDVKM come from the germline V gene. CDR3 size: 15 residues. V lost 6 bases, J lost 5 bases, and 9 bases stayed unmatched.

The chain uses TRBV9 and TRBJ2-5; no firm D call. Germline V gives CDR1 SGDLS, CDR2 YYNGEE. The CDR3 sequence is 15 residues long. V was clipped by 0 bases and J by 5 bases, with 14 bases between them. CDR3 region: CASSVASSGAETQYF. The CDR3 DNA is TGTGCCAGCAGCGTAGCCTCCTCGGGTGCCGAGACCCAGTACTTC.

The chain uses TRBV19 and TRBJ2-1, with a possible D match to TRBD2 (5 bases). Germline V gene sequence: CDR1 LNHDA, CDR2 SQIVND (reference sequence). V lost 3 bases to trimming and J lost 0 bases, with 12 bases between them. This CDR3 is 16 amino acids long. The CDR3 loop reads CASSIHEGGSYNEQFF. The CDR3 DNA reads TGTGCCAGTAGTATCCACGAGGGCGGCTCCTACAATGAGCAGTTCTTC.

The chain uses TRBV5-6 and TRBJ1-2; D unresolved. CDR3 length equals 13 residues. Between the trimmed V and J ends, which lost 0 bases and 8 bases, there was a span of 11 bases. Germline assignment: CDR1 SGHDT and CDR2 YYEEEE. The CDR3 bases are TGTGCCAGCAGCTTGGTGGCAGACACGGGCTACACCTTC. Encoded protein: CASSLVADTGYTF.

V and J are TRBV5-1 and TRBJ1-1, with a tentative D call TRBD1 (5 bases). This CDR3 comprises 15 residues. From germline, CDR1 is SGHRS and CDR2 YFSETQ. Trimming pared 0 bases from V and 4 bases from J, leaving 13 bases between. CDR3 protein: CASSLAQGRTTEAFF. The DNA of the CDR3 is TGCGCCAGCAGCTTGGCCCAGGGCCGGACCACTGAAGCTTTCTTT.

This chain uses TRBV6-5 with TRBJ2-7; tentative D call: TRBD1 (5 bases). Between the trimmed V and J ends, which lost 2 bases and 3 bases, there was a span of 11 bases. CDR3 length equals 14 residues. The germline V gene has CDR1 MNHEY and CDR2 SVGAGI. The CDR3 is CASSYQAGHYEQYF. The CDR3 region has the DNA TGTGCCAGCAGTTACCAGGCAGGGCACTACGAGCAGTACTTC.

The chain recombines TRBV10-3 with TRBJ2-2; maybe TRBD2 (5 bases). Trimming cost V 2 bases and J 7 bases, with 14 bases left between them. Germline loops: CDR1 ENHRY, CDR2 SYGVKD. This CDR3 contains 15 residues. The CDR3 spells CAISETASRGGELFF. DNA for the CDR3: TGTGCCATCAGTGAGACGGCTAGTCGGGGCGGGGAGCTGTTTTTT.

This clone was picked up one time. This sequence joins TRBV7-9 and TRBJ2-7, with D hard to call. V was cut by 2 bases and J by 5 bases, with 10 bases left in between. This CDR3 is built from 13 residues. Germline V gives CDR1 SEHNR, CDR2 FQNEAQ (reference sequence). This CDR3 is CASSLIGSHEQYF. CDR3 sequence (DNA): TGTGCCAGCAGCTTAATAGGTTCCCACGAGCAGTACTTC.

J is TRBJ2-1 and V is TRBV5-8, with 7 bases lining up with TRBD2. The V gene's germline CDR1 is SGHTS and CDR2 YDEGEE. The CDR3 extends over 16 amino acids. The ends lost 0 bases at V and 9 bases at J; junction bases unmatched: 12. CDR3 DNA sequence: TGTGCCAGCAGCTTGGGGACTAGTTTGTCGGTGCTTGAGCAGTTCTTC. Encoded protein: CASSLGTSLSVLEQFF.

The chain combines TRBV27 with TRBJ2-2; D is unresolved. This CDR3 has 13 amino acids. The V gene lost 6 bases and the J gene lost 4 bases, with 9 bases spanning the gap. Germline loops: CDR1 MNHEY, CDR2 SMNVEV (reference sequence). In DNA, the CDR3 is TGTGCCAGCAGGTGGTCGTCCACCGGGGAGCTGTTTTTT. Translating it yields CASRWSSTGELFF.

The V and J genes are TRBV4-3 and TRBJ2-7; D remains unclear. Trimming removed 4 bases from V and 0 bases from J, with 16 bases in between. Germline-derived CDR1 and CDR2 are LGHNA and YSLEER. This CDR3 is built from 16 residues. DNA of the CDR3: TGCGCCAGCAGCCGGGTGGTGACACAGAACTCCTACGAGCAGTACTTC. It yields the protein CASSRVVTQNSYEQYF.

As to this clone: This sample also contains other DNA sequences that code for the same CDR3. V is TRBV18 and J is TRBJ2-5, with D possibly being TRBD1 or TRBD2 (5 bases each). The CDR3 consists of 11 residues. Trimming took off 6 bases at V and 5 bases at J, with 7 bases between the two ends. Germline CDR1 and CDR2: KGHSH and LQKENI. Written as DNA, the CDR3 is TGTGCCAGCTCCGAGGGGGAGACCCAGTACTTC. It is translated as CASSEGETQYF.

This rearrangement joins TRBV5-4 to TRBJ2-1; TRBD2 matches 13 bases. Unmatched junction bases numbered 18, after V lost 4 bases and J lost 5 bases. Germline lookup yields CDR1 SGHNT and CDR2 YYREEE (reference sequence). CDR3 length: 20 amino acids. The CDR3 loop is CASSPRGGTSGTRLHNEQFF. The DNA for the CDR3 is TGTGCCAGCAGCCCCCGGGGGGGGACTAGCGGGACACGTCTACACAATGAGCAGTTCTTC. Looking up the rest from reference TRBV5-4 and TRBJ2-1 gives the full variable domain: ETGVTQSPTHLIKTRGQQVTLRCSSQSGHNTVSWYQQALGQGPQFIFQYYREEENGRGNFPPRFSGLQFPNYSSELNVNALELDDSALYLCASSPRGGTSGTRLHNEQFFGPGTRLTVL.

This clone was seen once. The chain recombines TRBV28 with TRBJ2-1; 12 positions match TRBD2. V dropped 1 base and J dropped 10; count of bases not matched to a gene: 11. This CDR3 region has 17 residues. The germline CDR1 and CDR2 sequences are MDHEN and SYDVKM. CDR3 sequence: CASSLYAQGLAGGEQFF. The CDR3 region has the DNA TGTGCCAGCAGTTTATACGCACAGGGACTAGCGGGTGGGGAGCAGTTCTTC.